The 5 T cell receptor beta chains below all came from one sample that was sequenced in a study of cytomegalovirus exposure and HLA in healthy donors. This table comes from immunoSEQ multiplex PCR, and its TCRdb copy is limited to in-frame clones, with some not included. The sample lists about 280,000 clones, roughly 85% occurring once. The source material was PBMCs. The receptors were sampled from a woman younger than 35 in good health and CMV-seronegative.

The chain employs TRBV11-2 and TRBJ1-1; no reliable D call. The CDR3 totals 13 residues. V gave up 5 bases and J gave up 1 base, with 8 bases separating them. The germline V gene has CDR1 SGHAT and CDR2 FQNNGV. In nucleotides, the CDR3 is TGTGCCAGCAGCCTGAGAGAGAACACTGAAGCTTTCTTT. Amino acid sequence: CASSLRENTEAFF. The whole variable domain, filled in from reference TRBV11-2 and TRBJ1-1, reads EAGVAQSPRYKIIEKRQSVAFWCNPISGHATLYWYQQILGQGPKLLIQFQNNGVVDDSQLPKDRFSAERLKGVDSTLKIQPAKLEDSAVYLCASSLRENTEAFFGQGTRLTVV.

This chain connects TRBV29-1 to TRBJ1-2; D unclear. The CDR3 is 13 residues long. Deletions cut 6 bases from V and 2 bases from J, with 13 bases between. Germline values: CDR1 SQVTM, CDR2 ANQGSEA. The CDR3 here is CSVGASANYGYTF. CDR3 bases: TGCAGCGTGGGCGCTTCGGCGAACTATGGCTACACCTTC.

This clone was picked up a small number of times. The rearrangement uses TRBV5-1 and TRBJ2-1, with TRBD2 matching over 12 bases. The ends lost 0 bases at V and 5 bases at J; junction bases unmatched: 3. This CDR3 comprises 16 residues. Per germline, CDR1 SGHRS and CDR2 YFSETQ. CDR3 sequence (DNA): TGCGCCAGCAGCTTGGTGGGACTAGCGGGTAACAATGAGCAGTTCTTC. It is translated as CASSLVGLAGNNEQFF.

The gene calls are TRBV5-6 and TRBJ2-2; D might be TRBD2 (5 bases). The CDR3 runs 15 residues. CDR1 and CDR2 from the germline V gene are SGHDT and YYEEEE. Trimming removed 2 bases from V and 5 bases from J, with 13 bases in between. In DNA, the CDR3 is TGTGCCAGCAGCTTTCCGGGGAGAGGGACCGGGGAGCTGTTTTTT. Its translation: CASSFPGRGTGELFF.

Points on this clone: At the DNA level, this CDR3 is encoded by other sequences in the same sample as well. CDR3 DNA: TGCAGTGCCCGAGACACCTACGAGCAGTACTTC. Translation gives CSARDTYEQYF. This sequence joins TRBV20-1 and TRBJ2-7; D remains ambiguous. The germline V gene encodes CDR1 DFQATT and CDR2 SNEGSKA (reference sequence). This CDR3 is built from 11 residues. The V end lost 6 bases, the J end lost 2 bases, and 8 bases lay between the germline ends.